These T cell receptor beta chains were read from a single sample in a study of shared clonotypes between healthy human individuals. This table comes from immunoSEQ multiplex PCR, and its TCRdb copy is limited to in-frame clones, with some not included. The table has around 1.1 million clones, 70% to 85% seen once. The specimen was memory CD4+ T cells from PBMCs. Receptors were obtained from a man between 18 and 35 years old in good health. Some clones in this sample may be carry-over from other donors' samples. Each CDR3 is given with its conserved first and last residue. The D gene is left open where the match is weak. Size values are once, few and many counts, or a class for expanded clones, and some rows have none.

D gene	V gene	CDR3 length	J gene	clone size	CDR3 DNA	CDR3 protein
TRBD2	TRBV18	17	TRBJ2-1	.	TGTGCCAGCTCCGGACAGCCACTAGCGGGAGCAAACAATGAGCAGTTCTTC	CASSGQPLAGANNEQFF
TRBD1	TRBV5-1	14	TRBJ2-1	.	TGCGCCAGCAGCGACCCACAGGGGGCCAATGAGCAGTTCTTC	CASSDPQGANEQFF
.	TRBV12-2	13	TRBJ2-5	.	TGTGCAAGTCGCTTAAGGTCTCCGGAGACCCAGTACTTC	CASRLRSPETQYF
.	TRBV11-1	12	TRBJ2-1	.	TGTGCCAGCAGCTTAGTCTATGATGAGCAGTTCTTC	CASSLVYDEQFF
.	TRBV5-4	12	TRBJ1-2	.	TGTGCCAGCAGCTTTTTTGCGGATGGCTACACCTTC	CASSFFADGYTF
TRBD2	TRBV5-1	15	TRBJ2-2	.	TGCGCCAGCAGTTCACTAGCGGGAGTCACCGGGGAGCTGTTTTTT	CASSSLAGVTGELFF
TRBD2	TRBV27	17	TRBJ2-6	.	TGTGCCAGCAGTTACTCACTAGCGAGCCCCTGGGCCAACGTCCTGACTTTC	CASSYSLASPWANVLTF
.	TRBV7-2	12	TRBJ2-7	.	TGTGCCAGCAGCGTGGGGAATTACGAGCAGTACTTC	CASSVGNYEQYF
.	TRBV9	14	TRBJ2-1	.	TGTGCCAGCAGCCGGGACGGTTCCTACAATGAGCAGTTCTTC	CASSRDGSYNEQFF
.	TRBV5-1	13	TRBJ2-7	once	TGCGCCAGCAGCTTGGGGACAGACTACGAGCAGTACTTC	CASSLGTDYEQYF
.	TRBV6-1	13	TRBJ2-7	.	TGTGCCACCCTGTTAGCGAGGACCTACGAGCAGTACTTC	CATLLARTYEQYF
.	TRBV7-8	14	TRBJ1-1	once	TGTGCCAGCAGCCACAGAGATATGAACACTGAAGCTTTCTTT	CASSHRDMNTEAFF
TRBD1	TRBV6-6	15	TRBJ2-5	once	TGTGCCAGCAGCTTCGCCACAGGGGGCAGTGAGACCCAGTACTTC	CASSFATGGSETQYF
.	TRBV30	13	TRBJ1-5	.	TGTGCCTGGACCGCTTATAGCAATCAGCCCCAGCATTTT	CAWTAYSNQPQHF
.	TRBV5-5	15	TRBJ1-5	few	TGTGCCAGCAGCTTGACAGACACCGTGTATCAGCCCCAGCATTTT	CASSLTDTVYQPQHF
TRBD2	TRBV10-3	15	TRBJ2-7	.	TGTGCCATCGGGCAAGGCGGGACTAGCGTCTACGAGCAGTACTTC	CAIGQGGTSVYEQYF
.	TRBV18	15	TRBJ1-5	.	TGTGCCAGCTCGCAGACAACGAATAGCAATCAGCCCCAGCATTTT	CASSQTTNSNQPQHF
.	TRBV29-1	14	TRBJ2-3	.	TGCAGCGCCCAACGGGCCCGGAGCACAGATACGCAGTATTTT	CSAQRARSTDTQYF
.	TRBV9	16	TRBJ2-3	once	TGTGCCAGCAGCGTAGCCCACACTAGTCCCGCAGATACGCAGTATTTT	CASSVAHTSPADTQYF
TRBD2	TRBV6-1	16	TRBJ2-1	.	TGTGCCAGCAGTGAAGCCGGTAGCGGGACCTACAATGAGCAGTTCTTC	CASSEAGSGTYNEQFF
TRBD2	TRBV11-2	15	TRBJ2-5	.	TGTGCCAGCAGCCCGGCGGGAGTGGCAATGAGAAAGCAGTACTTC	CASSPAGVAMRKQYF
.	TRBV6-6	12	TRBJ2-5	.	TGTGCCAGCAGCAGGGGCCAAGAGACCCAGTACTTC	CASSRGQETQYF
.	TRBV28	14	TRBJ1-5	once	TGTGCCAGCAGTTCGTCAGGGTCGGGACAGCCCCAGCATTTT	CASSSSGSGQPQHF
.	TRBV7-6	18	TRBJ2-1	.	TGTGCCAGCAGCTCAAAGAAAGTGACCCTGGGGGTCTACAATGAGCAGTTCTTC	CASSSKKVTLGVYNEQFF
TRBD2	TRBV5-1	15	TRBJ2-1	few	TGCGCCAGCAGCGCGGGACTAGCGGACTACAATGAGCAGTTCTTC	CASSAGLADYNEQFF
.	TRBV2	13	TRBJ1-2	.	TGTGCCAGCAGGGCGAACCCAGGGAATGGCTACACCTTC	CASRANPGNGYTF
.	TRBV19	15	TRBJ2-7	.	TGTGCCAGTAGTATCCAGGGCTCCAGCTCCTACGAGCAGTACTTC	CASSIQGSSSYEQYF
.	TRBV7-2	16	TRBJ2-3	.	TGTGCCAGCAGCCTCGGGACTACGGGGGGCCAGGATACGCAGTATTTT	CASSLGTTGGQDTQYF
.	TRBV5-1	13	TRBJ2-3	.	TGCGCCAGCAGTGAGAGCTCGGGAGATACGCAGTATTTT	CASSESSGDTQYF
.	TRBV2	12	TRBJ2-7	.	TGTGCTTGCCGGGATCCGAACTACGAGCAGTACTTC	CACRDPNYEQYF
TRBD2	TRBV29-1	15	TRBJ2-6	.	TGCAGCGTGGGACTAGCGGACTCTGGGGCCAACGTCCTGACTTTC	CSVGLADSGANVLTF
.	TRBV19	13	TRBJ2-2	.	TGTGCCAGTAGTGGGTCAGGGCCCGGGGAGCTGTTTTTT	CASSGSGPGELFF
TRBD2	TRBV5-1	16	TRBJ2-2	.	TGCGCCAGCAGCCGGGGACTAGCGTCCGACACCGGGGAGCTGTTTTTT	CASSRGLASDTGELFF
.	TRBV7-2	15	TRBJ2-3	.	TGTGCCAGCTCCCGTGAGCTGAGATACACAGATACGCAGTATTTT	CASSRELRYTDTQYF
.	TRBV10-2	13	TRBJ2-7	.	TGCGCCAGCAGTCTCCGGGGAGGTTACGAGCAGTACTTC	CASSLRGGYEQYF
TRBD2	TRBV11-2	18	TRBJ2-5	.	TGTGCCAGCAGCTTAGCGATAGCGGGAGGGCCGCGTGGGGAGACCCAGTACTTC	CASSLAIAGGPRGETQYF
.	TRBV4-2	19	TRBJ2-1	few	TGTGCCAGCAGCCAAGAGTTCGGGAGGGGGCGCGACGGGAGGCATGAGCAGTTCTTC	CASSQEFGRGRDGRHEQFF
.	TRBV5-5	16	TRBJ2-7	.	TGTGCCAGCAGCTCAACCCCCGGGACGGTTAACTACGAGCAGTACTTC	CASSSTPGTVNYEQYF
TRBD2	TRBV11-2	15	TRBJ2-7	.	TGTGCCAGCAGCATCACTAGCGGGAGCTCCTACGAGCAGTACTTC	CASSITSGSSYEQYF
TRBD2	TRBV7-2	14	TRBJ2-3	.	TGTGCCAGCAGCTACGGGGGGAGCACAGATACGCAGTATTTT	CASSYGGSTDTQYF
.	TRBV4-3	14	TRBJ2-3	.	TGCGCCAGCAGCCAAGATGGCCGCACAGATACGCAGTATTTT	CASSQDGRTDTQYF
.	TRBV5-1	16	TRBJ1-3	.	TGCGCCAGCAGCTTTCTGGAAACGGGATCTGGAAACACCATATATTTT	CASSFLETGSGNTIYF
.	TRBV7-3	16	TRBJ2-1	.	TGTGCCAGCAGCCCCGGAGTCCTGAGCTCCTACAATGAGCAGTTCTTC	CASSPGVLSSYNEQFF
TRBD2	TRBV4-1	16	TRBJ2-7	.	TGCGCCAGCAGCCAAGATCTGTCTAGCGGGATATACGAGCAGTACTTC	CASSQDLSSGIYEQYF
TRBD1	TRBV27	13	TRBJ1-2	.	TGTGCCAGCAGACAGGGGCGATCGGTGGGCTACACCTTC	CASRQGRSVGYTF
.	TRBV9	16	TRBJ2-7	once	TGTGCCAGCAGCGCGGACCCATTGGCGGGAAGCACCGAGCAGTACTTC	CASSADPLAGSTEQYF
TRBD1	TRBV7-8	13	TRBJ2-7	.	TGTGCCAGCAGTTGGGGACAGGGGTACGAGCAGTACTTC	CASSWGQGYEQYF
.	TRBV30	13	TRBJ1-1	.	TGTGCCTGGAGTAAGGGGTCTGACACTGAAGCTTTCTTT	CAWSKGSDTEAFF